Below are 27 T cell receptor beta chains sequenced from a single sample in a study of blood T cell repertoires in COVID-19. The repertoire was sequenced with immunoSEQ multiplex PCR; TCRdb's copy has only in-frame clones and lacks some. The repertoire holds fewer than 350,000 clones, around 88% seen once, with 6% to 7% in the top ten. Sequences were obtained from PBMCs or T cells enriched from blood (not recorded which). The receptors were gathered from a woman aged 40 to 50 who had recovered from COVID-19.

V and J are TRBV28 and TRBJ1-1, with D maybe TRBD1 (6 bases). The CDR3 runs to 15 residues. CDR1 is MDHEN, CDR2 SYDVKM, per germline. V was pared by 6 bases and J by 1 base, with 15 bases between. The chain's CDR3 is CASSPMGGGNTEAFF. The CDR3 DNA reads TGTGCCAGCAGCCCAATGGGAGGGGGGAACACTGAAGCTTTCTTT.

This clone was observed a single time. The rearrangement uses TRBV7-2 and TRBJ2-7; maybe TRBD2 (5 bases). This CDR3 has 14 residues. V lost 7 bases and J 5 bases, leaving 18 bases between the germline ends. In germline, CDR1 is SGHTA, CDR2 FQGNSA. CDR3 sequence: CASNTWSGINEQYF. DNA for the CDR3: TGTGCCAGCAACACCTGGTCCGGGATCAACGAGCAGTACTTC.

This chain joins TRBV9 and TRBJ2-2; D may be TRBD2 (5 bases). The length of the CDR3 is 15 residues. V was shortened by 3 bases and J by 5 bases, with 14 bases between the two germline ends. Germline values: CDR1 SGDLS, CDR2 YYNGEE. CDR3 coding DNA: TGTGCCAGCAGCGGTAGCGCCCCGGGGACCGGGGAGCTGTTTTTT. Its translation: CASSGSAPGTGELFF.

This sequence joins TRBV5-1 and TRBJ2-3; no reliable D call. Trimming stripped 0 bases from V and 2 bases from J, with 7 bases between. The CDR3 runs to 14 residues. The germline V gene encodes CDR1 SGHRS and CDR2 YFSETQ. The CDR3 spells CASSLGEVTDTQYF. CDR3 nucleotides: TGCGCCAGCAGCTTGGGCGAGGTCACAGATACGCAGTATTTT. The full variable domain, with the rest looked up from reference TRBV5-1 and TRBJ2-3, is KAGVTQTPRYLIKTRGQQVTLSCSPISGHRSVSWYQQTPGQGLQFLFEYFSETQRNKGNFPGRFSGRQFSNSRSEMNVSTLELGDSALYLCASSLGEVTDTQYFGPGTRLTVL.

The V call is TRBV24-1, the J call TRBJ2-1; D gene ambiguous. The CDR3 is 13 residues long. V was pared by 3 bases and J by 4 bases, with 6 bases between. Germline CDR1 and CDR2: KGHDR and SFDVKD. CDR3 protein: CATSDNAYNEQFF. CDR3 nucleotides: TGTGCCACCAGTGATAACGCGTACAATGAGCAGTTCTTC.

The chain uses TRBV21-1 and TRBJ2-4; the table's D call, TRBD2, was not checked against the DNA. TRBV21-1 is tagged as a pseudogene. This CDR3 is 13 amino acids long. The CDR3 nucleotides read TGTGCCAGCCGCCGCGGGGAGCCCAACATTCAGTACTTC. This codes for CASRRGEPNIQYF.

V usage is TRBV3-1 (or the pseudogene TRBV3-2) and J usage is TRBJ1-3; TRBD1 matches at 10 bases. CDR1 and CDR2 (germline): LGHDT, YNNKEL (reference sequence). V was pared by 3 bases and J by 4 bases, with 12 bases of the junction left unmatched. This CDR3 spans 18 amino acids. DNA of the CDR3: TGTGCCAGCAGCCAGTCCGGGACAGGGGACGGTTCAGGAAACACCATATATTTT. It is translated as CASSQSGTGDGSGNTIYF.

V is TRBV13 and J is TRBJ2-7; 9 bases line up with TRBD2. Germline assignment: CDR1 PRHDT and CDR2 FYEKMQ (reference sequence). After removal of 5 bases from V and 3 bases from J, the junction contained 5 bases not matched to a gene. This CDR3 has 14 amino acids. CDR3 bases: TGTGCCAGCAGCCGAGCTAGCGGGAACTACGAGCAGTACTTC. This gives the protein CASSRASGNYEQYF.

This clone was seen a few times. This chain joins TRBV11-2 and TRBJ2-1; TRBD2 matches 9 bases. There are 16 residues in the CDR3. Per germline, CDR1 SGHAT and CDR2 FQNNGV. The trim removed 6 bases at V and 9 bases at J, leaving 15 bases unmatched. The CDR3 DNA is TGTGCCAGCAGTCCCCGTGGTGGCGGGAGGGAGCGTGAGCAGTTCTTC. It is translated as CASSPRGGGREREQFF.

DNA for the CDR3: TGTGCCAGCAGCAACTCTTGGACTAGCGGTCAGGGAGGCAATGAGCAGTTCTTC. This sequence encodes CASSNSWTSGQGGNEQFF. The chain is built from TRBV11-3 and TRBJ2-1; 10 nucleotides line up with TRBD2. The V gene's germline CDR1 is SGHNT and CDR2 YENEEA. The CDR3 length is 18 residues. Unmatched junction bases numbered 16, after V lost 5 bases and J lost 6 bases.

The chain recombines TRBV28 with TRBJ2-3; 10 positions match TRBD2. Germline V lookup: CDR1 MDHEN, CDR2 SYDVKM. This CDR3 has 15 residues. With 3 bases clipped from V and 6 bases from J, the junction kept 6 bases outside the gene matches. The CDR3 loop reads CASSFSGRTRDTQYF. CDR3 bases: TGTGCCAGCAGTTTTAGCGGGAGGACGCGGGATACGCAGTATTTT.

The chain uses TRBV6-5 and TRBJ2-1; possibly TRBD1 for D (7 bases). V was shortened by 5 bases and J by 7 bases, with 15 bases between the two germline ends. Germline CDR1 reads MNHEY; CDR2 reads SVGAGI. The CDR3 sequence is 14 residues long. For the CDR3, the DNA is TGTGCCAGCAGTCCCCGGAGGGGGCAGAATGAGCAGTTCTTC. Residues: CASSPRRGQNEQFF.

The rearrangement joins TRBV7-2 to TRBJ2-3; TRBD2 matches at 8 bases. CDR3 size: 14 residues. The V gene's germline CDR1 is SGHTA and CDR2 FQGNSA. Trimming removed 9 bases from V and 5 bases from J; junction bases left unmatched: 10. CDR3 region: CASSAGDGGDTQYF. The CDR3 DNA sequence: TGTGCCAGTTCAGCGGGAGATGGGGGAGATACGCAGTATTTT. The whole variable domain, filled in from reference TRBV7-2 and TRBJ2-3, reads GAGVSQSPSNKVTEKGKDVELRCDPISGHTALYWYRQSLGQGLEFLIYFQGNSAPDKSGLPSDRFSAERTGGSVSTLTIQRTQQEDSAVYLCASSAGDGGDTQYFGPGTRLTVL.

The genes are TRBV19 and TRBJ1-5; maybe TRBD1 (5 bases). Germline values: CDR1 LNHDA, CDR2 SQIVND (reference sequence). Trimming left V 8 bases short and J 6 bases short, with 23 bases between. This CDR3 comprises 16 residues. CDR3 DNA sequence: TGTGCCAGTGTTTCCAGCGGGACCCTTCCCGGTCAGCCCCAGCATTTT. This codes for CASVSSGTLPGQPQHF. Using reference TRBV19 and TRBJ1-5 for the parts outside the CDR3, the full variable domain is DGGITQSPKYLFRKEGQNVTLSCEQNLNHDAMYWYRQDPGQGLRLIYYSQIVNDFQKGDIAEGYSVSREKKESFPLTVTSAQKNPTAFYLCASVSSGTLPGQPQHFGDGTRLSIL.

J is TRBJ2-1 and V is TRBV28; D is perhaps TRBD2 (5 bases). CDR1 is MDHEN and CDR2 is SYDVKM in the germline V gene. Between the trimmed V and J ends, which lost 6 bases and 4 bases, there was a span of 19 bases. CDR3 size: 16 residues. The CDR3 DNA reads TGTGCCAGCAGCCCGGCGTATAGGACGGGGTACAATGAGCAGTTCTTC. It is translated as CASSPAYRTGYNEQFF.

This sequence joins TRBV11-1 and TRBJ2-2, with D perhaps matching TRBD1 (6 bases). This CDR3 spans 12 amino acids. Germline V gene sequence: CDR1 SGHAT, CDR2 FQDESV (reference sequence). In nucleotides, the CDR3 is TGTGCACAAGGGGGGAACACCGGGGAGCTGTTTTTT. Translation: CAQGGNTGELFF.

The chain recombines TRBV28 with TRBJ2-7; D is undetermined. The CDR3 sequence is 14 residues long. Germline CDR1 and CDR2: MDHEN and SYDVKM. V lost 2 bases, J lost 1 base, and 9 bases lay in between. The CDR3 region has the DNA TGTGCCAGCAGTTTAGGTTTAGTTTCCTACGAGCAGTACTTC. Translation gives CASSLGLVSYEQYF.

This chain joins TRBV7-2 and TRBJ1-4; D gene uncertain. Germline V gene lookup returns CDR1 SGHTA and CDR2 FQGNSA. Trimming took 0 bases from V and 3 from J, leaving 11 bases between them. The CDR3 runs to 16 residues. The CDR3 nucleotides are TGTGCCAGCAGCTTAGCGGGGAGGAGGTCTAATGAAAAACTGTTTTTT. Translated: CASSLAGRRSNEKLFF.

The gene calls are TRBV29-1 and TRBJ2-7; tentatively, D is TRBD1 (6 bases). Trimming shortened V by 4 bases and J by 3 bases, and 10 bases separated the two germline ends. This CDR3 is 12 amino acids long. CDR1 SQVTM and CDR2 ANQGSEA come from the germline V gene. The CDR3 region is CSVVNRDYEQYF. The CDR3 DNA follows: TGCAGCGTTGTAAACAGGGACTACGAGCAGTACTTC.

The chain uses TRBV5-4 and TRBJ1-2; tentatively, D is TRBD1 (6 bases). The CDR3 has 13 residues. Per the germline V gene, CDR1 is SGHNT and CDR2 is YYREEE (reference sequence). V gave up 0 bases and J gave up 4 bases, with 7 bases separating them. CDR3 region: CASSLDRAYGYTF. As DNA, the CDR3 is TGTGCCAGCAGCTTGGACAGGGCCTATGGCTACACCTTC.

V gene TRBV18 combines with J gene TRBJ1-1; 7 nucleotides agree with TRBD1. Looked up from germline, CDR1 is KGHSH and CDR2 is LQKENI. The CDR3 is made up of 12 amino acids. V lost 1 base and J lost 11; bases outside the gene matches: 4. CDR3 amino acids: CASSPQGAGAFF. The CDR3 DNA sequence: TGTGCCAGCTCACCACAGGGGGCTGGCGCTTTCTTT.

The rearrangement links TRBV19 to TRBJ2-7; 8 positions agree with TRBD2. From germline, CDR1 is LNHDA and CDR2 SQIVND (reference sequence). This CDR3 contains 15 residues. J was trimmed by 0 bases and V by 9 bases; bases with no gene match: 10. CDR3 coding DNA: TGTGCCAGCAAGATCGGGCGGGAGGTCTCCTACGAGCAGTACTTC. It specifies CASKIGREVSYEQYF.

The chain uses TRBV6-2 or TRBV6-3 and TRBJ1-1; a possible D gene is TRBD1 (5 bases). The germline V gene encodes CDR1 MNHEY and CDR2 SVGEGT. This CDR3 is built from 14 residues. V lost 2 bases and J lost 4, with 11 bases in between. CDR3 nucleotides: TGTGCCAGCAGTTACCCTGTAGGGGCCACTGAAGCTTTCTTT. Protein product: CASSYPVGATEAFF.

CDR3 in amino acids: CASRRGNPNYGYTF. The DNA of the CDR3 is TGTGCCAGCAGGAGAGGGAACCCTAACTATGGCTACACCTTC. The chain employs TRBV6-5 and TRBJ1-2; no firm D call. V lost 6 bases and J 0 bases, leaving 11 bases between the germline ends. The CDR3 covers 14 residues. Looked up from germline, CDR1 is MNHEY and CDR2 is SVGAGI.

V and J are TRBV24-1 and TRBJ2-1; the match to TRBD1 covers 10 bases. Looked up from germline, CDR1 is KGHDR and CDR2 is SFDVKD. The CDR3 loop spans 17 amino acids. With V trimmed by 4 bases and J by 1 base, 6 bases remained unmatched. The CDR3 sequence is CATSEAGTGASYNEQFF. The CDR3 DNA follows: TGTGCCACCAGTGAGGCCGGGACAGGGGCTTCCTACAATGAGCAGTTCTTC.

This chain links TRBV6-4 with TRBJ2-7, with D possibly being TRBD1 (6 bases). Per the germline V gene, CDR1 is MRHNA and CDR2 is SNTAGT. V was trimmed by 8 bases and J by 0 bases, leaving 17 bases between them. The CDR3 is 15 residues long. CDR3 DNA: TGTGCCAGCCTACAGGGCCAGGTAGGCTCCTACGAGCAGTACTTC. Translation gives CASLQGQVGSYEQYF.

This clone was seen many times. The chain has TRBV20-1 and TRBJ1-6, with D maybe TRBD1 (6 bases). The V gene's germline CDR1 is DFQATT and CDR2 SNEGSKA (reference sequence). V dropped 7 bases and J dropped 7 bases, with 8 bases sitting between them. This CDR3 contains 11 residues. The CDR3 DNA is TGCAGTGTCCAGGGGAATTCACCCCTCCACTTT. Its translation: CSVQGNSPLHF.